The 7 T cell receptor beta chains listed next were all sequenced from one sample in a study of naive and memory T cell subsets. Overall study findings and caveats: Possibly reflecting memory cells re-expressing CD45RA, a few larger clonotypes occurred in naive repertoires, especially CD8.

The beta constant-region primer was an equimolar mix of two oligonucleotides covering TRBC1 and TRBC2. Ligated cDNA was amplified by four rounds of PCR with nested alpha and beta constant-region primers and SP2. TCRdb fed the UMI-ligation and nested PCR reads into MiXCR, producing one record per CDR3 protein. The sample has 130,000 to 150,000 distinct CDR3 sequences; approximately 24% are singletons. Their antigens are not known. Sequenced material: naive CD4+ T cells from blood. The receptors shown here come from a human donor in good health.

The rearrangement uses TRBV20-1 and TRBJ1-4, with unresolved D. The CDR3 runs to 13 residues. Looked up from germline, CDR1 is DFQATT and CDR2 is SNEGSKA (reference sequence). Trimming cost V 3 bases and J 4 bases, with 9 bases left between them. The CDR3 nucleotides are TGCAGTGCTAGTTGGAGCATTAATGAAAAACTGTTTTTT. Amino acids: CSASWSINEKLFF.

This rearrangement joins TRBV5-1 to TRBJ2-3; D is uncertain. Trimming shortened V by 2 bases and J by 0 bases, and 10 bases separated the two germline ends. The germline CDR1 and CDR2 sequences are SGHRS and YFSETQ. CDR3 length equals 15 residues. The CDR3: CASSFVSESTDTQYF. CDR3 DNA sequence: TGCGCCAGCAGCTTTGTTTCGGAGAGCACAGATACGCAGTATTTT.

This chain connects TRBV7-2 to TRBJ2-5; D is undetermined. CDR1 is SGHTA, CDR2 FQGNSA, per germline. CDR3 size: 11 residues. V lost 1 base and J lost 9, with 6 bases in between. The CDR3 loop is CASSLGTSQYF. The CDR3 DNA sequence: TGTGCCAGCAGCTTAGGGACGTCCCAGTACTTC.

In this sample, this clonotype turned up many times. The V gene is TRBV3-1, the J gene TRBJ2-1; no definite D call. Trimming took off 2 bases at V and 5 bases at J, with 10 bases between the two ends. The CDR3 has 14 residues. CDR1 is LGHDT and CDR2 is YNNKEL in the germline V gene (reference sequence). The CDR3 is CASSQRASNNEQFF. The DNA for the CDR3 is TGTGCCAGCAGCCAACGAGCTTCAAACAATGAGCAGTTCTTC.

This clonotype was seen ten or more times. The V call is TRBV10-3, the J call TRBJ2-7; 13 positions match TRBD2. J gave up 0 bases and V 5 bases, and 10 bases lay outside the gene matches. The CDR3 runs to 18 residues. The germline CDR1 and CDR2 sequences are ENHRY and SYGVKD. The DNA of the CDR3 is TGTGCCATCAGTCCCGGACTAGCGGGAGTCTTTCCCTCCTACGAGCAGTACTTC. It codes for CAISPGLAGVFPSYEQYF.

This sequence joins TRBV11-3 and TRBJ2-5; TRBD1 matches at 8 bases. Per the germline V gene, CDR1 is SGHNT and CDR2 is YENEEA. The CDR3 is 14 amino acids. V shed 4 bases, J shed 5 bases, and the junction held 6 bases outside the gene matches. CDR3 region: CASSSTGVGETQYF. DNA of the CDR3: TGTGCCAGCAGCTCGACAGGGGTCGGGGAGACCCAGTACTTC.

Only a few counts were recorded for this clonotype. The chain is built from TRBV4-1 and TRBJ2-3, with 8 bases fitting TRBD1. There are 15 residues in the CDR3. Unmatched junction bases numbered 5, after V lost 4 bases and J lost 2 bases. CDR1 is MGHRA and CDR2 is YSYEKL in the germline V gene. CDR3 protein: CASSRGQGFTDTQYF. The DNA for the CDR3 is TGCGCCAGCAGCCGAGGACAGGGTTTCACAGATACGCAGTATTTT.